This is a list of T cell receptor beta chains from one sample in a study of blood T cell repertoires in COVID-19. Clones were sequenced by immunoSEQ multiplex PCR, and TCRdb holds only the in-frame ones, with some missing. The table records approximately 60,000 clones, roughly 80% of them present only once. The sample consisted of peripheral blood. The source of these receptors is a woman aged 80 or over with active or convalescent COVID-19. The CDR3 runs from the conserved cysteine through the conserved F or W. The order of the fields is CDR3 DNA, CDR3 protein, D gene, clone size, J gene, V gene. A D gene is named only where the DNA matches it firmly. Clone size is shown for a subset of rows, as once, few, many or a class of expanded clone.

DNA: TGTGCCAGTAGTATCTCAAGACTAGATGCCGGGGAGCTGTTTTTT; CDR3: CASSISRLDAGELFF; D: NA; size: NA; J: TRBJ2-2; V: TRBV19
DNA: TGTGCCAGCAGGGCCGGTTGGACTCCCTGGGAGACCCAGTACTTC; CDR3: CASRAGWTPWETQYF; D: NA; size: NA; J: TRBJ2-5; V: TRBV6-5
DNA: TGCGCCAGCAGCCTTAACAGGGTATGGCAGCCCCAGCATTTT; CDR3: CASSLNRVWQPQHF; D: NA; size: NA; J: TRBJ1-5; V: TRBV23-1
DNA: TGTGCCAGCAGCGCGTACCCCAGGGGATCCCTCTCCGAGCAGTACTTC; CDR3: CASSAYPRGSLSEQYF; D: NA; size: NA; J: TRBJ2-7; V: TRBV21-1
DNA: TGTGCCAGCAGCTTTCCAGGGTGGCCTTTCTTT; CDR3: CASSFPGWPFF; D: NA; size: few; J: TRBJ1-1; V: TRBV5-8
DNA: TGTGCCAGCAGCTTGGATTACGTGGGGGGAAAACTGTTTTTT; CDR3: CASSLDYVGGKLFF; D: NA; size: NA; J: TRBJ1-4; V: TRBV11-3
DNA: TGTGCCAGCAGCTCAACACAGACAGGTGGTTATGGCTACACCTTC; CDR3: CASSSTQTGGYGYTF; D: NA; size: once; J: TRBJ1-2; V: TRBV7-2
DNA: TGTGCCAGCAGCCAAGAACGGTCCGGGGGGGCACAAAGAAACATTCAGTACTTC; CDR3: CASSQERSGGAQRNIQYF; D: TRBD2; size: NA; J: TRBJ2-4; V: TRBV4-2
DNA: TGCGCCAGCGTAGACAGGGTGGGCACCGGGGAGCTGTTTTTT; CDR3: CASVDRVGTGELFF; D: TRBD1; size: NA; J: TRBJ2-2; V: TRBV5-1
DNA: TGTGCCACTCACTCTTTAGGGACAGGGGGAGAGGAGCAGTACTTC; CDR3: CATHSLGTGGEEQYF; D: TRBD1; size: NA; J: TRBJ2-7; V: TRBV7-9
DNA: TGCAGCGTTGAAGATTTGGGGACAGGGGCCAATGGCTACACCTTC; CDR3: CSVEDLGTGANGYTF; D: TRBD1; size: NA; J: TRBJ1-2; V: TRBV29-1
DNA: TGCGCCAGCAGCTTGGATCCAGGGTCGACGAACACTGAAGCTTTCTTT; CDR3: CASSLDPGSTNTEAFF; D: NA; size: NA; J: TRBJ1-1; V: TRBV5-1
DNA: TGTGCCAGTAGTACTACAGGGAACACTGAAGCTTTCTTT; CDR3: CASSTTGNTEAFF; D: NA; size: NA; J: TRBJ1-1; V: TRBV19
DNA: TGTGCCAGCAGTTCCAGACAGGGGGACCAGCCCCAGCATTTT; CDR3: CASSSRQGDQPQHF; D: TRBD1; size: NA; J: TRBJ1-5; V: TRBV6-5
DNA: TGTGCCAGCAGCCCTGGGACAGGGCTCTACGAGCAGTACTTC; CDR3: CASSPGTGLYEQYF; D: TRBD1; size: NA; J: TRBJ2-7; V: TRBV7-2
DNA: TGTGCCAGTAGTTTAACCGGGACAGGGAACACTGAAGCTTTCTTT; CDR3: CASSLTGTGNTEAFF; D: TRBD1; size: NA; J: TRBJ1-1; V: TRBV19
DNA: TGTGCCAGCTCAACCATGGGCGGGGGCGGTTATTCACCCCTCCACTTT; CDR3: CASSTMGGGGYSPLHF; D: NA; size: NA; J: TRBJ1-6; V: TRBV18
DNA: TGTGCCACCCCGGTCGGGCTAGCGAGTAGCACAGATACGCAGTATTTT; CDR3: CATPVGLASSTDTQYF; D: NA; size: NA; J: TRBJ2-3; V: TRBV7-2
DNA: TGTGCCAGCAGCAAAACAGGGGGCAGGTACAATGAGCAGTTCTTC; CDR3: CASSKTGGRYNEQFF; D: TRBD1; size: NA; J: TRBJ2-1; V: TRBV7-9